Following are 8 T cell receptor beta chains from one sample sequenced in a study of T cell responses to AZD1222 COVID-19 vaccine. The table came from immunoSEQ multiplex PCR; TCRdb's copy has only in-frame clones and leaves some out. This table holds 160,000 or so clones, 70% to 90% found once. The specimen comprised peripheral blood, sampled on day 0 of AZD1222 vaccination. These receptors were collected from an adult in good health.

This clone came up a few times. The DNA for the CDR3 is TGCGCCAGCAGCCGAGGGAGCGGGAGCTGGGCAGATACGCAGTATTTT. It is translated as CASSRGSGSWADTQYF. V usage is TRBV10-1 and J usage is TRBJ2-3, with 8 nucleotides matching TRBD2. From germline, CDR1 is WNHNN and CDR2 SYGVQD (reference sequence). V lost 6 bases to trimming and J lost 4 bases; unmatched junction nucleotides: 12. The CDR3 has 16 amino acids.

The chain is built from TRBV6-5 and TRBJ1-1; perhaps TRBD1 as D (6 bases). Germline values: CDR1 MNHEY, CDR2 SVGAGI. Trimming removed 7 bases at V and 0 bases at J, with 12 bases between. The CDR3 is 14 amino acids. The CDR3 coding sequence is TGTGCCAGCAAAGATACAGGGATGAACACTGAAGCTTTCTTT. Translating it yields CASKDTGMNTEAFF.

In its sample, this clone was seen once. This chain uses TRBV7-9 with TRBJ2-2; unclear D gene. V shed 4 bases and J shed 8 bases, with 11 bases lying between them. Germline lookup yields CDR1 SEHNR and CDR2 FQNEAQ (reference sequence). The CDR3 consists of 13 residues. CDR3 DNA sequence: TGTGCCAGCAGCTCTCCTCGGGTTGGGGAGCTGTTTTTT. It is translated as CASSSPRVGELFF.

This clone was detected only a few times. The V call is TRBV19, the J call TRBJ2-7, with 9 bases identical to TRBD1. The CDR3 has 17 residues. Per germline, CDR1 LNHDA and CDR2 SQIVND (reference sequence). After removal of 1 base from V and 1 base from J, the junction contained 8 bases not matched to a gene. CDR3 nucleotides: TGTGCCAGTAGTATAGTGCATTCCGGGACAGGGTCCTACGAGCAGTACTTC. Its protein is CASSIVHSGTGSYEQYF.

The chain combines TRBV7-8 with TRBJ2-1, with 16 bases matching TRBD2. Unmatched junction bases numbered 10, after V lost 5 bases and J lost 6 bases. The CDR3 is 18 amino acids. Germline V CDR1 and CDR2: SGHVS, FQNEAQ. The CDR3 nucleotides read TGTGCCAGCAGCACGGGGACTAGCGGGAGGGCCATGGGCAATGAGCAGTTCTTC. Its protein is CASSTGTSGRAMGNEQFF.

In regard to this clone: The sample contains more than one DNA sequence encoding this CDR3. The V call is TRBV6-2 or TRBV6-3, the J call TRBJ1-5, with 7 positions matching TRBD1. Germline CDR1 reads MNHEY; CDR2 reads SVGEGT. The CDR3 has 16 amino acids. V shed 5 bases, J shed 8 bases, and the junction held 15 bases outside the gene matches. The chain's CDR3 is CASSDRDRGNREPQHF. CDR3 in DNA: TGTGCCAGCAGTGACCGGGACAGAGGTAATAGGGAGCCCCAGCATTTT.

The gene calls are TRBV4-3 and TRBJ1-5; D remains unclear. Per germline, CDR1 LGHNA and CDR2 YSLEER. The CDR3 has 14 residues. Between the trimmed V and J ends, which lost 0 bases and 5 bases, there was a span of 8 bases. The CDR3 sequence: CASSQDWQYQPQHF. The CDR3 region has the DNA TGCGCCAGCAGCCAAGATTGGCAGTATCAGCCCCAGCATTTT.

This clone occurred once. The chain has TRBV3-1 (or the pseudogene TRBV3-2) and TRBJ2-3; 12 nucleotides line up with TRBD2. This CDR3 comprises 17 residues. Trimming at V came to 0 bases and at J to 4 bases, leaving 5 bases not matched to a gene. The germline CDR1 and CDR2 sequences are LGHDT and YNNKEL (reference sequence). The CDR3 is CASSQDGLAGWPDTQYF. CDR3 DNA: TGTGCCAGCAGCCAAGATGGACTAGCGGGGTGGCCAGATACGCAGTATTTT.